The rows below give T cell receptor beta chains drawn from one sample of a study of cytomegalovirus exposure and HLA in healthy donors. Clones were sequenced by immunoSEQ multiplex PCR, and TCRdb holds only the in-frame ones, with some missing. The table lists approximately 120,000 clones, more than 15% of them singletons, with approximately 2.6% in the top ten. Sequences were obtained from PBMCs. The receptors shown here come from a female donor in good health and CMV-seropositive. CDR3s include the opening cysteine and the closing phenylalanine or tryptophan.

v_gene	j_gene	CDR3aa
TRBV6-5	TRBJ2-3	CASSYSTLGVDTQYF
TRBV4-2	TRBJ2-3	CASSHGGSTDTQYF
TRBV29-1	TRBJ1-1	CSVGPQGPLNTEAFF
TRBV6-8	TRBJ2-1	CASRPLAGVENEQFF
TRBV7-2	TRBJ2-5	CASSLGLAGLGTQYF
TRBV4-3	TRBJ2-3	CASSQEFEGGGTDTQYF
TRBV2	TRBJ2-1	CASISRERNEQFF
TRBV2	TRBJ1-1	CASSEGGYTEAFF
TRBV5-6	TRBJ1-1	CASSVRQAQNTEAFF
TRBV2	TRBJ1-5	CASSWTDYSNQPQHF
TRBV5-1	TRBJ2-7	CASQQGDYEQYF
TRBV30	TRBJ2-7	CAWSLRGAGYIEQYF
TRBV28	TRBJ2-7	CASRETGGAGSYEQYF
TRBV7-6	TRBJ1-5	CASSLDAGGSNQPQHF
TRBV30	TRBJ1-1	CAWSHVPVTEAFF
TRBV9	TRBJ2-7	CASSATGPSYEQYF
TRBV30	TRBJ2-7	CAWSRQSYEQYF
TRBV7-2	TRBJ2-6	CASSSRGTDSGANVLTF
TRBV29-1	TRBJ1-1	CSVEQTGGAKAFF
TRBV2	TRBJ2-1	CASSEPSTSEYNEQFF
TRBV4-2	TRBJ2-5	CASSQAPGETQYF
TRBV5-6	TRBJ2-5	CASSLLAQETQYF
TRBV4-1	TRBJ1-2	CASSHPDRHGYTF
TRBV30	TRBJ1-5	CAWSVSGGQPQHF
TRBV5-1	TRBJ1-2	CASSSDFSGYTF
TRBV18	TRBJ1-2	CASSPGTTLGYTF
TRBV23-1	TRBJ2-5	CASAGRFQETQYF
TRBV4-3	TRBJ2-5	CASSQEVGDLAFPQETQYF
TRBV27	TRBJ2-7	CASSFETGGSYEQYF
TRBV14	TRBJ2-5	CASSNIRGAYETQYF
TRBV6-1	TRBJ2-7	CASSEIGTGKLYEQYF
TRBV30	TRBJ2-2	CAWSGKPGQGATGELFF
TRBV6-5	TRBJ2-3	CASSLQGALTDTQYF
TRBV6-4	TRBJ2-3	CASTIPRASGSSTDTQYF
TRBV5-1	TRBJ2-2	CASSSSTTNTGELFF
TRBV5-6	TRBJ2-1	CASSLEVGRTDEQFF
TRBV5-4	TRBJ2-7	CASSLWTGSYEQYF
TRBV6-5	TRBJ2-7	CASSSPLTYEQYF
TRBV20-1	TRBJ2-7	CSASQRGEQYF
TRBV19	TRBJ1-5	CASSIYRGEGGGPQHF
TRBV7-2	TRBJ2-7	CASSLGFRVHEQYF
TRBV30	TRBJ2-5	CAWSGREYGEGETQYF
TRBV4-3	TRBJ1-2	CASSLGLNYGYTF
TRBV28	TRBJ2-7	CASSRDSPYEQYF
TRBV28	TRBJ2-7	CATGLQGSYEQYF
TRBV2	TRBJ2-7	CASVTGGEQYF